One sample yielded the 5 T cell receptor beta chains listed below, sequenced in a study of blood T cells in healthy people across ages. A second about 6 to 12 cycle PCR used barcoded and J-beta primers. MiXCR, run by TCRdb on the 5' RACE reads, gives a single entry per CDR3 protein. Among around 780,000 distinct CDR3 sequences listed, roughly 24% were seen once. The data also belong to a second study, concerning T cells of mothers and their children.

What was sequenced was blood. The source of these receptors is a boy younger than 18 in good health.

This clonotype was counted only a few times. The chain links TRBV20-1 to TRBJ2-5; TRBD1 matches at 8 bases. With 3 bases clipped from V and 1 base from J, the junction kept 10 bases outside the gene matches. This CDR3 is 16 amino acids long. Germline values: CDR1 DFQATT, CDR2 SNEGSKA (reference sequence). The CDR3 region is CSARGPDRESQETQYF. The CDR3, as DNA: TGCAGTGCTAGGGGTCCGGACAGGGAGTCCCAAGAGACCCAGTACTTC.

This clonotype showed up just a few times. The V call is TRBV12-3 or TRBV12-4, the J call TRBJ2-5, with 7 positions matching TRBD1. This CDR3 is 14 amino acids long. V lost 5 bases and J lost 5; bases outside the gene matches: 8. The CDR3 nucleotides are TGTGCCAGCAGTCCCTCAGGGGGTTGGGAGACCCAGTACTTC. As protein: CASSPSGGWETQYF.

The chain uses TRBV2 and TRBJ1-5, with D uncertain. CDR3 length equals 15 residues. CDR1 is SNHLY, CDR2 FYNNEI, per germline. With 4 bases removed from V and 0 bases from J, the gap between germline ends came to 10 bases. CDR3 region: CASSGAVNSNQPQHF. The CDR3 DNA follows: TGTGCCAGCAGTGGGGCTGTTAATAGCAATCAGCCCCAGCATTTT.

The rearrangement uses TRBV5-4 and TRBJ2-5, with 13 positions matching TRBD2. Trimming cost V 3 bases and J 2 bases; bases outside gene matches: 4. The CDR3 is 16 amino acids. CDR1 and CDR2 from the germline V gene are SGHNT and YYREEE (reference sequence). The CDR3 spells CASSSTSGGPQETQYF. The CDR3 DNA reads TGTGCCAGCAGCTCGACTAGCGGGGGGCCACAAGAGACCCAGTACTTC.

The chain carries TRBV6-6 and TRBJ1-2; 8 bases fit TRBD1. The CDR3 sequence is 17 residues long. CDR1 and CDR2 (germline): MNHNY, SVGAGI (reference sequence). The junction had 13 bases not matched to a gene; V was cut back by 4 bases and J by 3 bases. CDR3 sequence reads: CASSSSGEGQVYYGYTF. The CDR3 region has the DNA TGTGCCAGCAGTTCCTCGGGCGAGGGACAGGTTTACTATGGCTACACCTTC.